This paragraph reports one T cell receptor (beta chain). This clone was seen a few times. Its recognized antigen is unknown. It has no much larger one-base neighbor in the sample; base qualities were not kept. The data stem from a study of blood T cell repertoires in COVID-19 (dated by TCRdb to about 2020). In terms of the full investigation: The collaborator samples originated in the United States, Italy and Spain and spanned the acute and convalescent phases of COVID-19. Where available, HLA class I and class II types were taken from metadata supplied by the sample provider and were not determined by assay-based typing. The material from the prospective study consisted of cDNA or gDNA derived from T cells, B-cell-depleted T cells, or PBMCs. A freely available public database, intended as a resource for researchers studying the immune response to SARS-CoV-2, is where the repertoires were released. Deeply sampled blood TCRbeta repertoires from subjects exposed to, actively infected with, or recovered from COVID-19 were included in the dataset. The samples were drawn from two sources: the first 160 participants of the ongoing ImmuneRACE study, and 1,000 to 1,500 subjects contributed by 6 global collaborators. The sample metadata nearly always contained a de-identified subject ID, COVID-19 status, age in years and sex. Findings and caveats that apply to the study as a whole: How much clinical and demographic metadata was included differed by source and by participant, and the metadata was provided uncurated.

The immunoSEQ Assay, a bias-controlled multiplex PCR, was used to amplify TCRbeta CDR3 regions from genomic DNA. Per the original workflow: Within the assay, amplification of reference gene primers was used to estimate how many nucleated cells each sample contained. To quantify the absolute abundance of each unique TCRbeta CDR3 rearrangement, sequence reads were collapsed and filtered. For each sample, productive Simpson clonality was calculated by taking the square root of Simpson's diversity index across productive rearrangements. The table comes from immuneACCESS by way of TCRdb, which keeps in-frame sequences with V and J called. Part of the clones is missing from these tables; in studies checked, under half for an unresolved V gene and the rest for unknown reasons. That table is the source of V, J and clone size, and D and trimming were worked out from the DNA. This sample lists about 210,000 clones; about 90% were detected once. The ten largest clones capture 1% to 1.5% of the sample.

From cysteine to phenylalanine, the CDR3 is 14 amino acids long. Here the CDR3 DNA is all that survives: 42 bases in frame from base 1. The germline V gene specifies MGHDK as CDR1 and SYGVNS as CDR2. Relative to germline, V is missing 3 bases and J is missing 10 bases, with 4 bases of the junction outside any gene match. Each collaborating institution followed its own protocols to collect whole blood in K2EDTA tubes. For TCRbeta analysis, collaborators shipped samples in one of three forms: frozen whole blood, isolated PBMCs, or DNA extracted from either of those sample types. Material: peripheral blood. The clonotype originates from a man aged 30 to 45 with acute or convalescent COVID-19. Here the chain combines TRBV25-1 and TRBJ1-6, and 9 junctional nucleotides match TRBD1. At the DNA level, the sequence is TGTGCCAGCAGTGAGGGACAGGGTGGGTCACCCCTCCACTTT. It specifies CASSEGQGGSPLHF.